This T cell receptor beta chain was found in a study of brain metastases from non-small cell lung cancer. Study-level findings and limits: In about 64% of brain metastases, T-cell clones were expanded compared with matched primary tumors. Fewer infiltrating T cells were found in brain metastases than primaries. Paired brain metastases and primary tumors largely shared TCR repertoires.

Germline assignment: CDR1 SGHNT and CDR2 YYREEE (reference sequence). The CDR3 spans 10 residues. This clone has only one observation. Its antigen is not identified. This may be a read error: a much more frequent sequence differs by one nucleotide. The same CDR3 can be traced to other DNA sequences in this sample. The protocol was immunoSEQ multiplex PCR, while the TCRdb copy is restricted to in-frame clones and leaves out a portion. The table lists about 16,000 clones, around 83% of them singletons. Specimen: primary lung tumor tissue. The chain recombines TRBV5-4 with TRBJ1-2, with a tentative D call TRBD1 (5 bases). The TCR was taken from a donor at least 40 years old with non-small cell lung cancer. CDR3 protein: CAKRGYGYTF. CDR3 coding DNA: TGTGCTAAAAGGGGCTATGGTTACACCTTC.